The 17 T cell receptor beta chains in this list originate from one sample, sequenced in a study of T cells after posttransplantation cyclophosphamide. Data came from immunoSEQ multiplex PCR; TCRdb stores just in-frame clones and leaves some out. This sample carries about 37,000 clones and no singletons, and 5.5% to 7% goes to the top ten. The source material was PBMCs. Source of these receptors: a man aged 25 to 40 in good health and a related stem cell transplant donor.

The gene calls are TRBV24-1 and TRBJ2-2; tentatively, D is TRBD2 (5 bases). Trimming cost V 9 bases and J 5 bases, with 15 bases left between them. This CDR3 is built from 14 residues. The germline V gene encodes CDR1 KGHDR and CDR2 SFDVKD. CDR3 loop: CATEGSAVTGELFF. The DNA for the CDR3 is TGTGCCACCGAGGGCTCAGCAGTGACCGGGGAGCTGTTTTTT.

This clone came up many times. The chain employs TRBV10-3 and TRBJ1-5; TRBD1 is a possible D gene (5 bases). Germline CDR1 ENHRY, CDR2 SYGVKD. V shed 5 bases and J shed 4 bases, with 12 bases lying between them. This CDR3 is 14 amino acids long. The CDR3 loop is CAISQGIPNQPQHF. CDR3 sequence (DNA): TGTGCCATCAGTCAGGGAATCCCTAATCAGCCCCAGCATTTT.

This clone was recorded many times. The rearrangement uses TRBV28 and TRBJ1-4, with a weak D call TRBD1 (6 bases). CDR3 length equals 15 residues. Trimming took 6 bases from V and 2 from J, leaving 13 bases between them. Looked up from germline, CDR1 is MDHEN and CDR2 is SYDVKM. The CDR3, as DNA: TGTGCCAGCAGCCCCACAGGGACCACTAATGAAAAACTGTTTTTT. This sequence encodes CASSPTGTTNEKLFF.

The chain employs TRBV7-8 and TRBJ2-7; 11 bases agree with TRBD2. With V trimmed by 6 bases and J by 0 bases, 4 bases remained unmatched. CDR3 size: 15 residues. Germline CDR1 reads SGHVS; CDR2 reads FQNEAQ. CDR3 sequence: CASRATSGGSYEQYF. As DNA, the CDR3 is TGTGCCAGCAGAGCCACTAGCGGGGGCTCCTACGAGCAGTACTTC. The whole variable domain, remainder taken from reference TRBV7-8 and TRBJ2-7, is GAGVSQSPRYKVAKRGQDVALRCDPISGHVSLFWYQQALGQGPEFLTYFQNEAQLDKSGLPSDRFFAERPEGSVSTLKIQRTQQEDSAVYLCASRATSGGSYEQYFGPGTRLTVT.

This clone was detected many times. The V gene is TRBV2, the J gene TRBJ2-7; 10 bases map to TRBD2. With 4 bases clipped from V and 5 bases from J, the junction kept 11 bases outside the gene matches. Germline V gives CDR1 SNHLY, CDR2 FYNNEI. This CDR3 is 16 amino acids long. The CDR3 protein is CASSVLSLLAGNEQYF. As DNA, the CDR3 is TGTGCCAGCAGTGTCTTGTCGTTACTAGCGGGGAACGAGCAGTACTTC.

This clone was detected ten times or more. The CDR3 region is CASSYHYEQYF. The CDR3 DNA follows: TGTGCCAGCAGTTACCACTACGAGCAGTACTTC. This chain joins TRBV6-2 or TRBV6-3 and TRBJ2-7; D is unresolved. This CDR3 has 11 residues. Germline-derived CDR1 and CDR2 are MNHEY and SVGEGT. The ends were cut back, 2 bases at V and 3 bases at J, with 2 bases in the middle.

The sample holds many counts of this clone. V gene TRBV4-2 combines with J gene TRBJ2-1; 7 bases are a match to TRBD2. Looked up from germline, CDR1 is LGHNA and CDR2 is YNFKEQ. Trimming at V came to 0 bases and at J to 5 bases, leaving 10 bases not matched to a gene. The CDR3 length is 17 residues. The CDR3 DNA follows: TGTGCCAGCAGCCAAGATCCGGCCAGCGGGGAACACAATGAGCAGTTCTTC. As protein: CASSQDPASGEHNEQFF.

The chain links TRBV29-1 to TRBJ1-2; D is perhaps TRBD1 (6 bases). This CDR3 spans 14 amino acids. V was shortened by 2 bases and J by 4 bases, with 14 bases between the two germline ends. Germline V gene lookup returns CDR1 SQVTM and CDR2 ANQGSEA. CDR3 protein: CSVEPRGVVYGYTF. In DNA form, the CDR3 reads TGCAGCGTTGAACCCAGGGGAGTAGTCTATGGCTACACCTTC.

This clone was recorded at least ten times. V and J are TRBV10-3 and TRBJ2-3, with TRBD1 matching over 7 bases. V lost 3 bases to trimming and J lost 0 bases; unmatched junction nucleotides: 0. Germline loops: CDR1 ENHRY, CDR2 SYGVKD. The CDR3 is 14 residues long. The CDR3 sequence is CAISDRGSTDTQYF. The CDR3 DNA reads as TGTGCCATCAGTGACAGGGGGAGCACAGATACGCAGTATTTT.

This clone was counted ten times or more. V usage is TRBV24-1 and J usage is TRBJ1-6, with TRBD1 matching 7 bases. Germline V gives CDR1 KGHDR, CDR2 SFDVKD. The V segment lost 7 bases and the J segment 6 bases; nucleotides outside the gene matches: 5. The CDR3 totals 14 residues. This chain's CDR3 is CATRAGGSNSPLHF. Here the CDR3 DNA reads TGTGCCACCAGGGCAGGGGGTAGTAATTCACCCCTCCACTTT.

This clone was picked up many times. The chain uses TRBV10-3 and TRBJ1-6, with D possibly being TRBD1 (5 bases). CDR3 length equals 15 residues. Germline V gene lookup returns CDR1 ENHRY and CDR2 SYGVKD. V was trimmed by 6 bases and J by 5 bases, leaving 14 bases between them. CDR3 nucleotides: TGTGCCATCAGGCAGGGTCGGGGGGATAATTCACCCCTCCACTTT. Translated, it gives CAIRQGRGDNSPLHF.

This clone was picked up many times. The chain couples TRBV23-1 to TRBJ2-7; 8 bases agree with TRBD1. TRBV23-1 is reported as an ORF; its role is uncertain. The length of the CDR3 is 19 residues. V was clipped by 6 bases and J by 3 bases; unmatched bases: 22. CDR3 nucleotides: TGCGCCAGCAGCCCCCCATTTCTTCGAATTGACAGGGGTTGCTACGAGCAGTACTTC. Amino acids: CASSPPFLRIDRGCYEQYF.

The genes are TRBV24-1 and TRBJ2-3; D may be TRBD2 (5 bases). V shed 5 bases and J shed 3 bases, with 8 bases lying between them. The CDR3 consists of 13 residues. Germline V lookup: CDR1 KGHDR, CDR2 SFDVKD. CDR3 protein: CATSGRGTDTQYF. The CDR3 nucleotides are TGTGCCACCAGTGGACGAGGGACAGATACGCAGTATTTT.

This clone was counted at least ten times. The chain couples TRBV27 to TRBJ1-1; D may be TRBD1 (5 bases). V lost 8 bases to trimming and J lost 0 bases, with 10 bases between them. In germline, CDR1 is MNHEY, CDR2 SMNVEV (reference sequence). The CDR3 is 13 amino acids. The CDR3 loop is CASGRGMNTEAFF. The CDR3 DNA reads TGTGCCAGCGGGCGGGGCATGAACACTGAAGCTTTCTTT.

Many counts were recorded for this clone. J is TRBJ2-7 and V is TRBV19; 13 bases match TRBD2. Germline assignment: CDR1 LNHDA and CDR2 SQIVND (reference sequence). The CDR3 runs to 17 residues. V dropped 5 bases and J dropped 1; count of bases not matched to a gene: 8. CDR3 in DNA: TGTGCCAGTAGTGACCCGGGACTAGCGGGGCCTTCCTACGAGCAGTACTTC. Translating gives CASSDPGLAGPSYEQYF.

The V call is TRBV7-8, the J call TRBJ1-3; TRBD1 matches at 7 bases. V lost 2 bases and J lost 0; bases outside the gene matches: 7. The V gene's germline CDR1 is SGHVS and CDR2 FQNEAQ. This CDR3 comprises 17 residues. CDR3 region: CASSLIAQGTSGNTIYF. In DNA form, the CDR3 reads TGTGCCAGCAGCTTAATAGCACAGGGGACCTCTGGAAACACCATATATTTT. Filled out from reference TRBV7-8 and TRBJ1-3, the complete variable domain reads GAGVSQSPRYKVAKRGQDVALRCDPISGHVSLFWYQQALGQGPEFLTYFQNEAQLDKSGLPSDRFFAERPEGSVSTLKIQRTQQEDSAVYLCASSLIAQGTSGNTIYFGEGSWLTVV.

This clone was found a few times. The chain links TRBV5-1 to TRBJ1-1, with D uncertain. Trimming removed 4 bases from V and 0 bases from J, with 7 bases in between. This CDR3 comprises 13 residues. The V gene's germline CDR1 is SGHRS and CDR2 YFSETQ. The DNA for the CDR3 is TGCGCCAGCAGCGTGAGGGTGAACACTGAAGCTTTCTTT. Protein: CASSVRVNTEAFF.